This entry features one T cell receptor (beta chain) sequence. The entry originates in a study of blood T cell repertoires in COVID-19. Study details: PBMCs, B-cell-depleted T cells, or T cells provided the cDNA or gDNA that made up the material.

The V and J ends lost 6 bases and 0 bases respectively, with 17 bases between them. The germline CDR1 and CDR2 sequences are MGHRA and YSYEKL. CDR3 length: 17 amino acids. TCRdb's copy holds only in-frame clones and misses some; the assay was immunoSEQ multiplex PCR. The repertoire holds 120,000 to 150,000 clones, with 70% to 90% as singletons. The specimen was peripheral blood. The origin of this receptor is a human donor in a cohort sampled during active COVID-19. The rearrangement links TRBV4-1 to TRBJ2-2; D is uncertain. The CDR3, as DNA: TGCGCCAGCAGTCCACCCCCAGTGCGGTCGAACACCGGGGAGCTGTTTTTT. The encoded protein is CASSPPPVRSNTGELFF.